Listed here is a single T cell receptor beta chain. Trimming took 3 bases from V and 7 from J, leaving 6 bases between them. CDR3 size: 11 residues. Germline assignment: CDR1 SQVTM and CDR2 ANQGSEA. This sample is drawn from a study of memory CD4+ T cells and cytomegalovirus serostatus. The sort gate was single viable CD3+CD4+CD8-CD45RO+ cells for memory CD4+ T cells. The data were produced by immunoSEQ multiplex PCR, yet TCRdb's version contains in-frame clones alone and is incomplete. The data contain tens of thousands of clones, about 85% of them singletons. Specimen: memory CD4+ T cells from blood. The chain is built from TRBV29-1 and TRBJ1-4, with no clear D. The TCR originated in an adult in good health and CMV-seronegative. The CDR3 region is CSVEEREKLFF. CDR3 DNA sequence: TGCAGCGTTGAGGAACGTGAAAAACTGTTTTTT.